This T cell receptor beta chain was recovered during a study of monozygotic twins with inflammatory bowel disease. TCRdb reprocessed the 5' RACE reads; each CDR3 protein has one entry and no DNA is given. Found here are 400,000 or so distinct CDR3 sequences; the top ten clones hold more than 2%. Looked up from germline, CDR1 is MNHEY and CDR2 is SVGAGI. The CDR3 sequence is 15 residues long. This TCR was sampled from a human donor with ulcerative colitis or Crohn's disease, or a healthy co-twin of an affected twin (not recorded which). Specimen: blood. The rearrangement uses TRBV6-5 and TRBJ1-2; TCRdb lists TRBD1, though no DNA is available to test this call. This CDR3 is CASSYRIDRNYGYTF.